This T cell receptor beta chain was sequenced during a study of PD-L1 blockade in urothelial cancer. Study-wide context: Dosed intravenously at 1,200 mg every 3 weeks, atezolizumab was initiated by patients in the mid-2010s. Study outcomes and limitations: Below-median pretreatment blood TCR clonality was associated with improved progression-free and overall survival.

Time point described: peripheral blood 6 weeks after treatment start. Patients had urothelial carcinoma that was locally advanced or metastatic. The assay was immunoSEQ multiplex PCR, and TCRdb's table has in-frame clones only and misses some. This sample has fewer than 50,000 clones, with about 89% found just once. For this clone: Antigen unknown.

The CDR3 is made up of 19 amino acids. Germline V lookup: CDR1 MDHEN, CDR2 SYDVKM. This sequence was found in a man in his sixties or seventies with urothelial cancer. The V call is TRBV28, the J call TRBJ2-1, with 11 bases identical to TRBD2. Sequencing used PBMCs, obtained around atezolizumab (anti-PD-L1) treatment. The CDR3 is CVNSNRRLAGGLSYNEQFF. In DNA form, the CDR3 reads TGTGTCAACAGCAATAGGAGGCTAGCGGGAGGTCTATCCTACAATGAGCAGTTCTTC.